This T cell receptor (beta chain) originates from a study of T cells in Graves' hyperthyroidism and ophthalmopathy (dated by TCRdb to between 2018 and 2021). Turning to the overall study: To identify distinguishing TCR V-J signatures, a discovery cohort of 90 to 100 patients was used, comprising 43 with Graves' ophthalmopathy and approximately 58 with stable Graves' hyperthyroidism. The 75 to 100 discovery patients were randomly split 7:3 into training and test sets. The paper reports TCR Vbeta CDR3 sequencing of some 140 peripheral blood samples: approximately 41 ophthalmopathy, about 75 hyperthyroidism and 17 progressor patients. In addition, the study compared T-cell repertoires in thyroid tissue and in blood from roughly six Graves' hyperthyroidism patients. After blood sampling, hyperthyroidism patients were treated with methimazole at a starting dose of 30 mg daily, and ophthalmopathy patients were treated with high-dose intravenous methylprednisolone. Prospective prediction of ophthalmopathy was tested in an independent validation cohort consisting of 18 hyperthyroidism patients and more than 15 patients who later progressed to ophthalmopathy.

TCR beta CDR3 regions were amplified from RNA transcripts. A first-round RT-PCR of the TCR CDR3 used the HTBI primer set with the Qiagen OneStep RT-PCR kit. Libraries were constructed in a second round of multiplex PCR, after which size selection and purification were performed. The libraries were sequenced on an Illumina HiSeq2000 using paired-end 100 bp reads. In the original analysis: Raw data were processed with SOAPnuke, discarding reads with adapters, uncalled bases, mean Phred below 15, or no exact constant-primer or identifier match. High-quality paired reads were merged with COPE v1.2.5, and unique nucleotide sequences were defined as clonotypes. MiTCR v1.1 was used to align clonotypes to the IMGT TRBV, TRBD and TRBJ reference segments. Analysis was restricted to V-J combinations with a frequency above 0.0001, which covered roughly 99% of repertoires. A TCS score was defined as the ratio between F50 (clonal expansion) and ExV (chaos), using BLOSUM62-based TCRdist between CDR3 peptides within each V-J. Welch's t-statistics and random forest reduced fewer than 600 V-J features to under 15, which were used in a naive Bayes classifier (R e1071). Thyroid-blood repertoire similarity was quantified with the Morisita-Horn index. The public sequencing data were trimmed at Q25 with fastp and processed into clonotypes with MiXCR by TCRdb, which kept only in-frame beta chains. All rows with the same CDR3 protein become a single entry with the most common DNA and genes. The V and J calls and clone size are TCRdb's, not the authors'. The sample table records 550,000 to 700,000 distinct CDR3 sequences; around 42% of these occur just once. Of the sample, around 20% is held by the ten largest clones.

The study excluded patients with uncontrolled infections, other autoimmune diseases, pregnancy or lactation. Clinical symptoms, serum thyroxine and TRAb, thyroid ultrasound, and orbital computed tomography formed the basis for the diagnoses. Total RNA was extracted using Trizol reagent, and RNA quality was assessed on an Agilent 2100 Bioanalyzer. The germline V gene yields MGHDK for CDR1 and SYGVNS for CDR2. The CDR3, cysteine through phenylalanine, is 14 amino acids long. Only the CDR3 DNA is retained, 42 bases long and in frame from the first base. Here V drops 9 bases and J drops 5 bases, and the junction holds 8 bases not matched to any gene. This clonotype was counted only a few times. Its antigen is currently not known. The sample holds no much larger clone one base away, and base qualities are not on file. Findings and caveats that apply to the study as a whole: Most expanded thyroid clonotypes (frequency above 0.001) were also found in blood, which suggests that blood repertoires may mirror thyroid immune responses. Sample size was not statistically predetermined, and investigators were not blinded to group allocation. During validation, the model predicted progression to ophthalmopathy a median of roughly 7.1 months ahead of onset, with around 71% sensitivity and more than 72% specificity. Ophthalmopathy was separated from stable hyperthyroidism by a 13 V-J signature model, with about 86% sensitivity and approximately 84% specificity obtained in cross-validation and 80%/75% obtained in testing.

This receptor was identified in an adult woman with Graves' disease, either hyperthyroidism or ophthalmopathy (not recorded which). The sample consisted of peripheral blood or thyroid tissue (not recorded which). The chain is assembled from TRBV25-1 and TRBJ2-2, with 8 central nucleotides matching TRBD2. The DNA reads TGTGCCAGTACCAGGGGACTAGTGACCGGGGAGCTGTTTTTT. The translation is CASTRGLVTGELFF.